The 32 T cell receptor beta chains presented below share a single source sample, sequenced in a study of neurological immune-mediated disorders (dated by TCRdb to the late 2010s). The library was prepared using 5' RACE. The sequencing machine was an Illumina HiSeq 2500. TCRdb itself trimmed the public reads at Q25 with fastp, ran MiXCR and retained productive beta chains. All rows with the same CDR3 protein become a single entry with the most common DNA and genes. This sample gives some 29,000 distinct CDR3 sequences in total; about 12% of them show up just once. The top ten clones comprise about 5.8% of the sample. Sequences were obtained from PBMCs. The origin of the receptors is a woman aged 55-70 years in good health.

This clonotype has only a few counts. CDR3 nucleotide sequence: TGCAGTGTCTCAAACATCTATGGCTACACCTTC. This codes for CSVSNIYGYTF. This rearrangement joins TRBV20-1 to TRBJ1-2, with D uncertain. The V gene lost 7 bases and the J gene lost 4 bases, with 10 bases spanning the gap. The CDR3 sequence is 11 residues long. Germline values: CDR1 DFQATT, CDR2 SNEGSKA (reference sequence).

This clonotype was seen repeatedly, ten times or more. The chain is built from TRBV5-1 and TRBJ1-2; D is unclear. Per germline, CDR1 SGHRS and CDR2 YFSETQ. This CDR3 has 14 residues. The germline V and J ends were trimmed by 4 bases and 2 bases, with 12 bases remaining between them. CDR3 in amino acids: CASSPLDGNYGYTF. In DNA, the CDR3 is TGCGCCAGCAGCCCCCTGGACGGCAACTATGGCTACACCTTC.

This clonotype showed up many times. The chain joins TRBV6-1 to TRBJ1-1, with TRBD1 identical over 8 bases. V was clipped by 5 bases and J by 1 base; unmatched bases: 6. CDR3 size: 15 residues. CDR1 MNHNS and CDR2 SASEGT come from the germline V gene. The CDR3, as DNA: TGTGCCAGCAGTCATCTCGACAGGGGGAACACTGAAGCTTTCTTT. Translating gives CASSHLDRGNTEAFF.

As for this clonotype: This may come from a read error, since a much larger clone is one base off. The rearrangement joins TRBV5-1 to TRBJ1-6, with 8 bases lining up with TRBD1. The CDR3 length is 15 residues. Germline V gene lookup returns CDR1 SGHRS and CDR2 YFSETQ. The CDR3 nucleotides read TGCGCCAGCAGCCAAGGGACAGGCCGTAATTCACCCCCCCACTTT. Its protein is CASSQGTGRNSPPHF.

This clonotype has ten or more counts. The V and J genes are TRBV20-1 and TRBJ2-5; weak D call: TRBD2 (6 bases). CDR3 length: 16 residues. V was pared by 5 bases and J by 1 base, with 20 bases between. The V gene's germline CDR1 is DFQATT and CDR2 SNEGSKA (reference sequence). The DNA for the CDR3 is TGCAGTGCTCCCGCATGGGGGTACGGGGGCCAAGAGACCCAGTACTTC. Protein sequence: CSAPAWGYGGQETQYF.

This clonotype was counted ten times or more. V and J are TRBV5-5 and TRBJ1-4, with D perhaps matching TRBD1 (5 bases). The CDR3 has 15 residues. The germline V gene encodes CDR1 SGHKS and CDR2 YYEKEE (reference sequence). V was pared by 3 bases and J by 2 bases, with 11 bases between. As DNA, the CDR3 is TGTGCCAGCAGCTCTCCGGGACTTACTAATGAAAAACTGTTTTTT. This encodes CASSSPGLTNEKLFF.

The sample holds many counts of this clonotype. The CDR3 loop is CSARELGGSNEQFF. The CDR3 region has the DNA TGCAGTGCTAGAGAGTTGGGAGGATCCAATGAGCAGTTCTTC. The chain is built from TRBV20-1 and TRBJ2-1; D is perhaps TRBD2 (6 bases). The CDR3 loop spans 14 amino acids. The germline gives CDR1 DFQATT, CDR2 SNEGSKA (reference sequence). V lost 0 bases and J lost 6, with 12 bases in between.

This clonotype was detected ten times or more. This may stem from a read error, because a much larger clone lies one nucleotide away. It is unclear where the CDR3 begins or ends on the DNA, so no DNA is shown, and the CDR3 is as TCRdb lists it. The V gene is TRBV6-1, the J gene TRBJ2-7; TRBD1, as called in the table, went unchecked against the DNA. Ends included, the CDR3 has 13 residues. Looked up from germline, CDR1 is MNHNS and CDR2 is SASEGT. This CDR3 is CASSDWGTGAVYF.

Ten or more counts support this clonotype. The chain recombines TRBV5-1 with TRBJ1-4; D is unresolved. This CDR3 is 12 amino acids long. The V end was cut by 4 bases, the J end by 7 bases, with 8 bases between. The germline gives CDR1 SGHRS, CDR2 YFSETQ. Written as DNA, the CDR3 is TGCGCCAGCAGCCCGGGTCGTGAAAAACTGTTTTTT. It specifies CASSPGREKLFF.

This clonotype was picked up many times. The CDR3 region has the DNA TGCAGTGCTAGACCCCAGACAGGGGACCAAGAGACCCAGTACTTC. Its translation is CSARPQTGDQETQYF. The chain links TRBV20-1 to TRBJ2-5; 8 bases match TRBD1. V gave up 2 bases and J gave up 0 bases; unmatched junction bases: 5. The germline V gene has CDR1 DFQATT and CDR2 SNEGSKA (reference sequence). This CDR3 contains 15 residues.

This clonotype came up many times. The chain joins TRBV5-1 to TRBJ2-2; TRBD2 aligns across 9 bases. CDR1 and CDR2 (germline): SGHRS, YFSETQ. V lost 2 bases to trimming and J lost 2 bases; unmatched junction nucleotides: 7. The CDR3 length is 17 residues. CDR3 nucleotide sequence: TGCGCCAGCAGCTTTGACGGACTAGCGTTCAACACCGGGGAGCTGTTTTTT. It codes for CASSFDGLAFNTGELFF.

This clonotype has more than one count but fewer than ten. J is TRBJ1-1 and V is TRBV2; the match to TRBD1 covers 8 bases. The CDR3 loop spans 17 amino acids. Germline CDR1 and CDR2: SNHLY and FYNNEI. V trimming: 0 bases; J trimming: 0 bases; junction bases outside the gene matches: 6. The chain's CDR3 is CASSEAGTGRLNTEAFF. The CDR3 bases are TGTGCCAGCAGTGAAGCAGGGACAGGTCGCTTGAACACTGAAGCTTTCTTT.

Concerning this clonotype: Sequence at one end of the junction differs from germline and may be a read error. The V call is TRBV12-3 or TRBV12-4, the J call TRBJ2-5, with 7 bases lining up with TRBD1. This CDR3 has 17 amino acids. The CDR3 bases are TGTGCCAACAGTTTCGCGGTGGGGCAGGGGGTAGGAGAGACCAAGTACTTC. It codes for CANSFAVGQGVGETKYF.

Many counts were recorded for this clonotype. The genes are TRBV12-3 or TRBV12-4 and TRBJ1-5; tentative D call: TRBD1 (5 bases). V was shortened by 8 bases and J by 5 bases, with 16 bases between the two germline ends. CDR3 length: 14 amino acids. CDR3 nucleotide sequence: TGTGCCAGCGGGGGGGGGGTAAGTGATCAGCCCCAGCATTTT. This gives the protein CASGGGVSDQPQHF.

This clonotype was recorded many times. The chain links TRBV5-1 to TRBJ1-6; D may be TRBD1 (5 bases). Germline V gene sequence: CDR1 SGHRS, CDR2 YFSETQ. The CDR3 is made up of 13 amino acids. V dropped 4 bases and J dropped 6 bases, with 8 bases sitting between them. CDR3 bases: TGCGCCAGCAGCCGGGACGCTAATTCACCCCTCCACTTT. Translated: CASSRDANSPLHF.

This clonotype was found many times. The J gene is TRBJ1-4, the V gene TRBV28, with unresolved D. V was clipped by 5 bases and J by 7 bases, with 20 bases between them. In germline, CDR1 is MDHEN, CDR2 SYDVKM. The CDR3 spans 16 residues. CDR3 sequence: CASSPQYWGSVEKLFF. The CDR3 DNA reads as TGTGCCAGCAGTCCCCAGTATTGGGGAAGTGTTGAAAAACTGTTTTTT.

Here the CDR3 reads CSNQPQHF. The CDR3 DNA reads as TGTAGCAATCAGCCCCAGCATTTT. The genes are TRBV15 and TRBJ1-5; D is ambiguous. Germline CDR1 and CDR2: LNHNV and YYDKDF (reference sequence). This CDR3 region has 8 residues.

The sample holds many counts of this clonotype. A read error may account for a junction end that differs from germline. The chain is built from TRBV4-3 and TRBJ1-2; the match to TRBD1 covers 9 bases. Germline-derived CDR1 and CDR2 are LGHNA and YSLEER. This CDR3 spans 20 amino acids. The CDR3 loop is CASSQDSGEQGARYNDGYTF. CDR3 bases: TGCGCCAGCAGCCAAGATTCGGGAGAACAGGGGGCGCGGTATAACGATGGCTACACCTTC.

This clonotype was seen at least ten times. The chain carries TRBV9 and TRBJ1-2; D gene unclear. V dropped 0 bases and J dropped 4 bases, with 13 bases sitting between them. The CDR3 consists of 15 residues. Germline lookup yields CDR1 SGDLS and CDR2 YYNGEE. CDR3 sequence reads: CASSVGHFASYGYTF. The CDR3 bases are TGTGCCAGCAGCGTAGGGCATTTCGCCAGCTATGGCTACACCTTC.

The sample holds many counts of this clonotype. This chain uses TRBV10-3 with TRBJ2-7; no firm D call. V lost 4 bases and J 0 bases, leaving 4 bases between the germline ends. In germline, CDR1 is ENHRY, CDR2 SYGVKD. The CDR3 is made up of 12 amino acids. In nucleotides, the CDR3 is TGTGCCATCAGTGTCAGCTCCTACGAGCAGTACTTC. Protein: CAISVSSYEQYF.

This clonotype has ten or more counts. J is TRBJ2-2 and V is TRBV20-1; perhaps TRBD2 as D (5 bases). Germline values: CDR1 DFQATT, CDR2 SNEGSKA (reference sequence). CDR3 length: 12 amino acids. V lost 3 bases and J lost 4, with 6 bases in between. The CDR3, as DNA: TGCAGTGCTAGGCGGGTCACCGGGGAGCTGTTTTTT. Its translation: CSARRVTGELFF.

The CDR3 is CASTIQGPGANVLTF. Here the CDR3 DNA reads TGTGCCAGTACCATACAGGGCCCTGGGGCCAACGTCCTGACTTTC. The chain links TRBV19 to TRBJ2-6; weak D call: TRBD1 (6 bases). The CDR3 covers 15 residues. CDR1 is LNHDA and CDR2 is SQIVND in the germline V gene (reference sequence). The ends were cut back, 7 bases at V and 2 bases at J, with 12 bases in the middle.

This clonotype was found many times. The chain is built from TRBV5-5 and TRBJ1-5; D is undetermined. This CDR3 is built from 15 residues. Trimming removed 5 bases from V and 0 bases from J, with 12 bases in between. Germline assignment: CDR1 SGHKS and CDR2 YYEKEE (reference sequence). Here the CDR3 DNA reads TGTGCCAGCAGTCCTACACCGTTTAGCAATCAGCCCCAGCATTTT. It translates to CASSPTPFSNQPQHF.

This clonotype was recorded many times. This chain uses TRBV6-5 with TRBJ2-1; either TRBD1 or TRBD2 may fit D (6 bases each). The CDR3 is made up of 15 amino acids. Germline-derived CDR1 and CDR2 are MNHEY and SVGAGI. Trimming removed 4 bases from V and 9 bases from J, with 19 bases in between. CDR3 protein: CASSWIGGPRGEQFF. The CDR3 coding sequence is TGTGCCAGCAGTTGGATCGGGGGCCCTCGGGGTGAGCAGTTCTTC.

This clonotype was counted ten times or more. CDR3 in DNA: TGTGCCAGTAGTATATGGGGAATCCATGAGCAGTTCTTC. Its protein product is CASSIWGIHEQFF. The J gene is TRBJ2-1, the V gene TRBV19; D gene ambiguous. The V and J ends lost 2 bases and 8 bases respectively, with 10 bases between them. The CDR3 is 13 residues long. Germline V CDR1 and CDR2: LNHDA, SQIVND (reference sequence).

V usage is TRBV6-5 and J usage is TRBJ2-7; TRBD2 matches 7 bases. CDR1 and CDR2 (germline): MNHEY, SVGAGI. CDR3 length equals 15 residues. Trimming at V came to 6 bases and at J to 1 base, leaving 9 bases not matched to a gene. The chain's CDR3 is CASSREADPSYEQYF. For the CDR3, the DNA is TGTGCCAGCAGCCGGGAGGCGGACCCTTCCTACGAGCAGTACTTC.

This clonotype has ten or more counts. CDR3 protein: CASSLAGGSNQPQHF. As DNA, the CDR3 is TGTGCCAGCAGTTTGGCGGGGGGAAGCAATCAGCCCCAGCATTTT. The chain joins TRBV12-3 or TRBV12-4 to TRBJ1-5; weak D call: TRBD1 (5 bases). This CDR3 region has 15 residues. Trimming took 3 bases from V and 1 from J, leaving 10 bases between them.

This clonotype was seen many times. CDR3 protein: CASSLGRADSGNTIYF. The CDR3, as DNA: TGCGCCAGCAGCTTGGGCAGGGCGGACTCTGGAAACACCATATATTTT. V gene TRBV5-1 combines with J gene TRBJ1-3; weak D call: TRBD1 (5 bases). There are 16 residues in the CDR3. Trimming removed 0 bases at V and 0 bases at J, with 10 bases between. In germline, CDR1 is SGHRS, CDR2 YFSETQ.

The rearrangement uses TRBV5-8 and TRBJ2-3, with D uncertain. The V and J ends lost 3 bases and 4 bases respectively, with 15 bases between them. The germline gives CDR1 SGHTS, CDR2 YDEGEE. The CDR3 loop spans 15 amino acids. The CDR3 sequence: CASSSGRREADTQYF. The DNA for the CDR3 is TGTGCCAGCAGCTCCGGGCGCCGAGAGGCAGATACGCAGTATTTT.

This clonotype was picked up many times. This chain uses TRBV24-1 with TRBJ1-6, with a weak D call TRBD1 (5 bases). V was clipped by 3 bases and J by 5 bases, with 13 bases between them. The CDR3 runs to 16 residues. Germline V gene lookup returns CDR1 KGHDR and CDR2 SFDVKD. The CDR3: CATSDAGLGDNSPLHF. The CDR3 nucleotides are TGTGCCACCAGTGATGCCGGCCTAGGGGATAATTCACCCCTCCACTTT.

V is TRBV28 and J is TRBJ2-5, with D perhaps TRBD2 (6 bases). CDR1 and CDR2 (germline): MDHEN, SYDVKM. V lost 7 bases to trimming and J lost 4 bases, with 10 bases between them. CDR3 length: 12 amino acids. The CDR3: CASKEGPETQYF. The CDR3 DNA follows: TGTGCCAGCAAGGAGGGTCCAGAGACCCAGTACTTC.

This clonotype was counted at least ten times. CDR3 DNA sequence: TGTGCCAGCAGTTTTTGGGACACCTCTGGGGCCAACGTCCTGACTTTC. The encoded protein is CASSFWDTSGANVLTF. The V gene is TRBV28, the J gene TRBJ2-6; D possibly corresponds to TRBD1 (6 bases). The germline V and J ends were trimmed by 3 bases and 0 bases, with 9 bases remaining between them. The CDR3 is made up of 16 amino acids. Germline V gene lookup returns CDR1 MDHEN and CDR2 SYDVKM.